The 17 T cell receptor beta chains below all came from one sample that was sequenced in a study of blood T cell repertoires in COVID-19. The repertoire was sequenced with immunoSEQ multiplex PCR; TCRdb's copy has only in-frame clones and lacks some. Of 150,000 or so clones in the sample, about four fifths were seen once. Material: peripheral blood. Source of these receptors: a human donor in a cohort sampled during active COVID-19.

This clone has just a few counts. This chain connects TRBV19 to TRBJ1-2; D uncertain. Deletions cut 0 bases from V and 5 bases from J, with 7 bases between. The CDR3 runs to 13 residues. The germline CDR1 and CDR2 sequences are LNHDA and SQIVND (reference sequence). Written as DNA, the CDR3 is TGTGCCAGTAGTATAGATCATCAGTATGGCTACACCTTC. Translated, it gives CASSIDHQYGYTF.

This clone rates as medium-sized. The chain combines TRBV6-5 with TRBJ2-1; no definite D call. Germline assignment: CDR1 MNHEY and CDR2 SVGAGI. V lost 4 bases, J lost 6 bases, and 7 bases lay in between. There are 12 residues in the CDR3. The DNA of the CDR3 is TGTGCCAGCAGTTCGGGTTCCAATGAGCAGTTCTTC. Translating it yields CASSSGSNEQFF.

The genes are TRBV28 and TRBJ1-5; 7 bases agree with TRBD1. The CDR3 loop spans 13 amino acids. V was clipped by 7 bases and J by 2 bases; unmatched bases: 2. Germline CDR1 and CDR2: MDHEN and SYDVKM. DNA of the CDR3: TGTGCCAGCACGGGACAGCGCAATCAGCCCCAGCATTTT. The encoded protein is CASTGQRNQPQHF.

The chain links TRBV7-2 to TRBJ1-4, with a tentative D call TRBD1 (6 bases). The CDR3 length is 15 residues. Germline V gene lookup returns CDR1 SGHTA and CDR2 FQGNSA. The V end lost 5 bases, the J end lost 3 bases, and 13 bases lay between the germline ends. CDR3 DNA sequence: TGTGCCAGCAGCCCTTCTGGACAGCCTAATGAAAAACTGTTTTTT. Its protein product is CASSPSGQPNEKLFF.

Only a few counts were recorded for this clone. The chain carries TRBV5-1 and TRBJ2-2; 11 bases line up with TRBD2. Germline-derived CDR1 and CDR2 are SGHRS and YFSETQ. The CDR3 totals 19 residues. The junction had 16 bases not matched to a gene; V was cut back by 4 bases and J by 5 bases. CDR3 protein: CASSPPGLAVGADTGELFF. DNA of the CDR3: TGCGCCAGCAGCCCGCCGGGACTAGCGGTCGGGGCCGATACCGGGGAGCTGTTTTTT.

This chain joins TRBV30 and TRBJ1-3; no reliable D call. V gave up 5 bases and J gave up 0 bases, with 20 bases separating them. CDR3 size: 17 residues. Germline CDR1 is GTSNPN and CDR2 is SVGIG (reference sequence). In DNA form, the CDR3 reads TGTGCCTGGCCCCCCCCCGGTACAACTACCTCTGGAAACACCATATATTTT. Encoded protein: CAWPPPGTTTSGNTIYF.

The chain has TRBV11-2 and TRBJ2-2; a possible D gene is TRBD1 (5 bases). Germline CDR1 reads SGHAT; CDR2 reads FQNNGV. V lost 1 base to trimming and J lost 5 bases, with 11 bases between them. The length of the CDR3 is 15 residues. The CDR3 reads CASSLGGANTGELFF. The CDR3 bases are TGTGCCAGCAGCTTAGGTGGGGCAAATACCGGGGAGCTGTTTTTT.

The CDR3 region is CSVMTSVYEQYF. The CDR3 DNA is TGCAGCGTTATGACTAGCGTCTACGAGCAGTACTTC. The rearrangement uses TRBV29-1 and TRBJ2-7, with 8 bases identical to TRBD2. The CDR3 is 12 residues long. V dropped 5 bases and J dropped 3; count of bases not matched to a gene: 3. CDR1 and CDR2 from the germline V gene are SQVTM and ANQGSEA.

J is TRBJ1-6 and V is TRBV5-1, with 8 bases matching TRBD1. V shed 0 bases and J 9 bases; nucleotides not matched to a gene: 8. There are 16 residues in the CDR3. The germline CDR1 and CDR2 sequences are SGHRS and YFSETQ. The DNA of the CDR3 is TGCGCCAGCAGCTTGGGCCGGGACAGGAGACCTTCACCCCTCCACTTT. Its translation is CASSLGRDRRPSPLHF.

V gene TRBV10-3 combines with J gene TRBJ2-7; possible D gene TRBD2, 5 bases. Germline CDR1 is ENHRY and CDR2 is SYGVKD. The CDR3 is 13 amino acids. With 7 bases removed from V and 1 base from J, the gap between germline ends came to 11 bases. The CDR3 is CAIKEGESYEQYF. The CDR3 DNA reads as TGTGCCATCAAAGAGGGAGAGTCCTACGAGCAGTACTTC.

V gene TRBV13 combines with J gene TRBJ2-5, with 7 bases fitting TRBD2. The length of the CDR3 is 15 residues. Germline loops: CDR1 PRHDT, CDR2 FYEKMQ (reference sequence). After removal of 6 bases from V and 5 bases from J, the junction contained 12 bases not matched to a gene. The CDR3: CASSPTGGRWETQYF. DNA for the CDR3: TGTGCCAGCAGTCCTACGGGAGGAAGGTGGGAGACCCAGTACTTC. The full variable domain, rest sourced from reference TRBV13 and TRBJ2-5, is AAGVIQSPRHLIKEKRETATLKCYPIPRHDTVYWYQQGPGQDPQFLISFYEKMQSDKGSIPDRFSAQQFSDYHSELNMSSLELGDSALYFCASSPTGGRWETQYFGPGTRLLVL.

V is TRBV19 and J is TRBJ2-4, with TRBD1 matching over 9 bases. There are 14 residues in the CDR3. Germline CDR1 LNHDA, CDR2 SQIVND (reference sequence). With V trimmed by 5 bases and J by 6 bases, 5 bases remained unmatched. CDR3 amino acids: CASSGRDRVNIQYF. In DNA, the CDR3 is TGTGCCAGTAGTGGCCGGGACAGGGTAAACATTCAGTACTTC.

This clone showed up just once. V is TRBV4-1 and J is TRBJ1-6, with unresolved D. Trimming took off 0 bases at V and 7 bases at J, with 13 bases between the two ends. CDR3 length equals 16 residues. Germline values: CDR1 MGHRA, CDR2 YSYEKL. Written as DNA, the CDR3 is TGCGCCAGCAGCCAAGAGGCCACAGCCACGAATTCACCCCTCCACTTT. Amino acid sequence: CASSQEATATNSPLHF.

As DNA, the CDR3 is TGTGCCAGCAGGGTAGCATACAGGGGGCGGGTGAACACTGAAGCTTTCTTT. Its protein is CASRVAYRGRVNTEAFF. The chain recombines TRBV27 with TRBJ1-1; 9 nucleotides match TRBD1. The germline CDR1 and CDR2 sequences are MNHEY and SMNVEV (reference sequence). Trimming cost V 6 bases and J 0 bases; bases outside gene matches: 11. This CDR3 is built from 17 residues.

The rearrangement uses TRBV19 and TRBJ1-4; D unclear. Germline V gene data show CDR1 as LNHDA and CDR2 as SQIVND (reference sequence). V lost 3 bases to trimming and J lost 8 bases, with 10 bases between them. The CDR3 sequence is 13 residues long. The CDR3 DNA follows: TGTGCCAGTAGTATCGACCCGGGGGAAAAACTGTTTTTT. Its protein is CASSIDPGEKLFF.

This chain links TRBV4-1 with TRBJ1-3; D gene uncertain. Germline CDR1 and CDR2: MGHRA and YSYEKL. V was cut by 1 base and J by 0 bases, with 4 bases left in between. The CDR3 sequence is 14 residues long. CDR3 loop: CASSQGASGNTIYF. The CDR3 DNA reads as TGCGCCAGCAGCCAAGGGGCCTCTGGAAACACCATATATTTT.

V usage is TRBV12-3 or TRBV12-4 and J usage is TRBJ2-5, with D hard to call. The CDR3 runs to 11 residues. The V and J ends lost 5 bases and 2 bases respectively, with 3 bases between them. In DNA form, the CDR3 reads TGTGCCAGCAGTATACAAGAGACCCAGTACTTC. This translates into CASSIQETQYF.